This TCR beta chain came from a study of blood T cell repertoires in COVID-19. This clone was observed once. Here immunoSEQ multiplex PCR was the method, and the copy in TCRdb shows in-frame clones only, minus some. The sample contains about 200,000 clones, roughly 89% of which appear only once. CDR3 length equals 17 residues. Trimming at V came to 3 bases and at J to 2 bases, leaving 10 bases not matched to a gene. Germline V gene data show CDR1 as SGHDT and CDR2 as YYEEEE. Sequenced material: PBMCs or T cells enriched from blood (not recorded which). This clonotype originated in a woman between 25 and 40 years old with acute COVID-19. This rearrangement joins TRBV5-6 to TRBJ1-5, with 8 bases identical to TRBD1. The CDR3 is CASSSGVGTGRNQPQHF. The CDR3 region has the DNA TGTGCCAGCAGCTCGGGGGTCGGGACAGGACGCAATCAGCCCCAGCATTTT.